This entry concerns a single TCR beta chain. What it binds is not known. The data derive from a study of cytomegalovirus exposure and HLA in healthy donors. Study details: The 130 or so validation repertoires and the roughly 690 first-cohort repertoires shared a platform, a later analysis reported.

V shed 6 bases and J shed 6 bases, with 15 bases lying between them. Germline assignment: CDR1 SQVTM and CDR2 ANQGSEA. CDR3 length equals 13 residues. Method: immunoSEQ multiplex PCR; TCRdb's copy keeps in-frame clones and lacks some. The data hold 150,000 to 200,000 clones, with about 89% observed a single time. Study-wide results and caveats: Confirmation was obtained in vitro that three CMV-associated chains are specific for CMV antigens. The listing of roughly 160 TCR beta chains classed them as cytomegalovirus-associated. The majority of TCR sequences were rare, yet some public TCRs appeared in many donors.

The source of this sequence is a man between 18 and 29 years old in good health and CMV-seropositive. The source material was PBMCs. V gene TRBV29-1 combines with J gene TRBJ2-1; possible D gene TRBD2, 5 bases. The CDR3 sequence: CSVRHLRGNEQFF. In nucleotides, the CDR3 is TGCAGCGTACGCCATCTTCGGGGCAATGAGCAGTTCTTC.